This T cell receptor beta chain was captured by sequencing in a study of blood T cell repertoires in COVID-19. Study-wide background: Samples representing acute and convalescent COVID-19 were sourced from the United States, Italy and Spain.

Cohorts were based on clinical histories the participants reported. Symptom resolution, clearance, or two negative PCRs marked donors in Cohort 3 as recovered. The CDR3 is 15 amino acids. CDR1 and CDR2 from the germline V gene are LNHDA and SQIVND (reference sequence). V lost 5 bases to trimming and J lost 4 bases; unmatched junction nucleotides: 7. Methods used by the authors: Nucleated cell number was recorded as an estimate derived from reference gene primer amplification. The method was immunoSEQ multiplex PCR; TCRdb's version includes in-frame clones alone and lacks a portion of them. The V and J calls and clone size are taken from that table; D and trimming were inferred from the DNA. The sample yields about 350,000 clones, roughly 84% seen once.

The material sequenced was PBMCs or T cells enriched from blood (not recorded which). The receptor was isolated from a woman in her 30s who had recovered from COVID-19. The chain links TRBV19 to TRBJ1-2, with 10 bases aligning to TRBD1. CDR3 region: CASSSRDRGGYGYTF. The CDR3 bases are TGTGCCAGTAGTTCCAGGGACAGGGGCGGCTATGGCTACACCTTC.